The clone carrying this T cell receptor (beta chain) was picked up many times. Its antigen is currently unknown. Template switching by 5'RACE produced TCR cDNA, adding a universal primer site and UMIs. A single record per CDR3 protein comes from TCRdb applying MiXCR to the 5' RACE reads. The sample has some 240,000 distinct CDR3 sequences; roughly 3.3% are singletons. The data are from a study of T cells after yellow fever vaccination. The CDR3 is 13 residues long. Per germline, CDR1 LGHNA and CDR2 YNFKEQ. V was clipped by 0 bases and J by 5 bases, with 8 bases between them. Study-level findings and limits: The study re-detected most primary-vaccination clones after the booster (approximately 97% CD4, around 90% CD8). Peak timing came faster in the weaker secondary response, day 5 versus 15.

This clonotype was obtained from a man aged 18-30 years who received the YFV17D yellow fever vaccine. This chain connects TRBV4-2 to TRBJ2-7; D remains ambiguous. The starting material was CD4+ T cells sorted from PBMCs, obtained 10 days after the yellow fever booster vaccination. CDR3 sequence (DNA): TGTGCCAGCAGCCAAGATCAACCCGACGAGCAGTACTTC. Residues: CASSQDQPDEQYF.